One sample yielded the 19 T cell receptor beta chains listed below, sequenced in a study of T-cell memory formation after mild COVID-19. TCRdb analysed the 5' RACE reads with MiXCR anew, one entry per CDR3 protein. The sample contains 300,000 to 400,000 distinct CDR3 sequences, around 27% of which appear only once. The sequenced material came from PBMCs or a T cell subset sorted from them (not recorded which). These receptors all stem from an adult woman who had mild COVID-19 (a few samples of this study predate the infection). Cell type and time point are not known.

This clonotype has just a few counts. V usage is TRBV11-2 and J usage is TRBJ2-5; tentative D call: TRBD2 (6 bases). Per the germline V gene, CDR1 is SGHAT and CDR2 is FQNNGV. Trimming stripped 6 bases from V and 4 bases from J, with 12 bases between. This CDR3 has 13 amino acids. CDR3 coding DNA: TGTGCCAGCAGATCGGAGGGGCGAGAGACCCAGTACTTC. Protein: CASRSEGRETQYF.

This clonotype came up a few times. This chain uses TRBV7-2 with TRBJ2-1; 10 bases line up with TRBD2. This CDR3 has 16 amino acids. Looked up from germline, CDR1 is SGHTA and CDR2 is FQGNSA. The J segment lost 6 bases and the V segment lost 6 bases, leaving 11 bases of the junction unmatched. As DNA, the CDR3 is TGTGCCAGCAGTTCTACTAGCGGGGCCCCCTCCAATGAGCAGTTCTTC. It codes for CASSSTSGAPSNEQFF.

CDR3 nucleotides: TGTGCCTGGAGAACAGGTGGCTACACCTTC. Its translation: CAWRTGGYTF. The rearrangement links TRBV30 to TRBJ1-2; D is perhaps TRBD1 (5 bases). CDR3 size: 10 residues. The V end lost 3 bases, the J end lost 7 bases, and 6 bases lay between the germline ends. Germline CDR1 and CDR2: GTSNPN and SVGIG (reference sequence).

A few counts support this clonotype. The chain employs TRBV14 and TRBJ2-2, with TRBD1 matching 9 bases. Germline V gene data show CDR1 as SGHDN and CDR2 as FVKESK. This CDR3 contains 16 residues. Unmatched junction bases numbered 5, after V lost 3 bases and J lost 3 bases. CDR3 DNA sequence: TGTGCCAGCAGCCAGTGGACAGGGGTGGACACCGGGGAGCTGTTTTTT. Protein sequence: CASSQWTGVDTGELFF.

Only a few counts were recorded for this clonotype. The genes are TRBV5-1 and TRBJ2-5; 12 bases are a match to TRBD1. The CDR3 sequence is 16 residues long. Germline CDR1 is SGHRS and CDR2 is YFSETQ. The V and J ends lost 2 bases and 5 bases, in that order; junction bases with no gene match: 7. The CDR3 DNA is TGCGCCAGCAGCTTCCCCGGGACAGGGGGCTATGAGACCCAGTACTTC. The encoded protein is CASSFPGTGGYETQYF.

The chain combines TRBV5-1 with TRBJ2-1, with 9 bases that match TRBD2. V lost 4 bases to trimming and J lost 8 bases; unmatched junction nucleotides: 10. The CDR3 has 15 amino acids. Germline V gene sequence: CDR1 SGHRS, CDR2 YFSETQ. The CDR3 DNA follows: TGCGCCAGCAGCCAGGATAGCGGGAGTTGGTATGAGCAGTTCTTC. Translated, it gives CASSQDSGSWYEQFF.

This clonotype was seen repeatedly, ten times or more. The chain joins TRBV14 to TRBJ2-7; the match to TRBD1 covers 9 bases. V lost 4 bases, J lost 1 base, and 5 bases stayed unmatched. Per the germline V gene, CDR1 is SGHDN and CDR2 is FVKESK. The CDR3 is 15 residues long. This chain's CDR3 is CASSRRTGVSYEQYF. CDR3 sequence (DNA): TGTGCCAGCAGCCGAAGGACAGGGGTATCCTACGAGCAGTACTTC.

This sequence joins TRBV15 and TRBJ2-7; 7 bases are a match to TRBD2. From germline, CDR1 is LNHNV and CDR2 YYDKDF (reference sequence). Trimming took 6 bases from V and 1 from J; bases not matched to a gene: 6. The CDR3 has 14 amino acids. CDR3 region: CATSQTGGSYEQYF. The CDR3 nucleotides are TGTGCCACCAGTCAGACGGGGGGATCCTACGAGCAGTACTTC.

The CDR3 loop reads CASSPSRGLADTQYF. DNA of the CDR3: TGCGCCAGCAGCCCCTCGAGGGGGTTGGCAGATACGCAGTATTTT. The chain recombines TRBV4-3 with TRBJ2-3; the D gene is possibly TRBD1 (6 bases). The CDR3 runs 15 residues. V dropped 4 bases and J dropped 4 bases, with 15 bases sitting between them. CDR1 and CDR2 (germline): LGHNA, YSLEER.

The chain employs TRBV4-3 and TRBJ2-1; D is ambiguous. CDR3 size: 13 residues. Trimming left V 0 bases short and J 6 bases short, with 6 bases between. Germline CDR1 reads LGHNA; CDR2 reads YSLEER. The CDR3 sequence: CASSQEMGNEQFF. CDR3 DNA sequence: TGCGCCAGCAGCCAAGAAATGGGCAATGAGCAGTTCTTC.

This clonotype appeared a few times. The chain has TRBV7-2 and TRBJ2-3; maybe TRBD2 (7 bases). Trimming left V 2 bases short and J 2 bases short, with 23 bases between. The CDR3 totals 19 residues. Germline lookup yields CDR1 SGHTA and CDR2 FQGNSA. The DNA for the CDR3 is TGTGCCAGCAGCTTATTGCAGGGAGGGGGGCCGTCCTTCACAGATACGCAGTATTTT. Translation gives CASSLLQGGGPSFTDTQYF. Full variable domain (remainder filled in from reference TRBV7-2 and TRBJ2-3): GAGVSQSPSNKVTEKGKDVELRCDPISGHTALYWYRQSLGQGLEFLIYFQGNSAPDKSGLPSDRFSAERTGGSVSTLTIQRTQQEDSAVYLCASSLLQGGGPSFTDTQYFGPGTRLTVL.

V usage is TRBV11-2 and J usage is TRBJ2-1; D is uncertain. The CDR3 spans 18 residues. V was clipped by 2 bases and J by 0 bases, with 17 bases between them. Looked up from germline, CDR1 is SGHAT and CDR2 is FQNNGV. The CDR3 DNA sequence: TGTGCCAGCAGCTTACTCCCAGGCCGTCTGAGCTCCTACAATGAGCAGTTCTTC. Translation: CASSLLPGRLSSYNEQFF.

The J gene is TRBJ2-4, the V gene TRBV11-2, with D unresolved. The CDR3 covers 14 residues. CDR1 and CDR2 (germline): SGHAT, FQNNGV. V was trimmed by 5 bases and J by 3 bases, leaving 11 bases between them. The chain's CDR3 is CASSPRDYKNIQYF. Written as DNA, the CDR3 is TGTGCCAGCAGCCCTAGGGATTACAAAAACATTCAGTACTTC.

This clonotype appeared a few times. V gene TRBV7-9 combines with J gene TRBJ2-2, with D hard to call. The CDR3 is made up of 14 amino acids. Trimming took off 8 bases at V and 0 bases at J, with 10 bases between the two ends. The germline gives CDR1 SEHNR, CDR2 FQNEAQ (reference sequence). The CDR3: CASSRLPNTGELFF. CDR3 DNA sequence: TGTGCCAGCTCGCGACTGCCGAACACCGGGGAGCTGTTTTTT.

This clonotype has ten or more counts. The V call is TRBV7-6, the J call TRBJ2-6; 7 bases fit TRBD1. Germline V gene data show CDR1 as SGHVS and CDR2 as FNYEAQ. The CDR3 totals 16 residues. J lost 4 bases, V lost 4 bases, and 7 bases had no gene match. The CDR3 loop reads CASSSSRGPGANVLTF. The CDR3 DNA reads TGTGCCAGCAGCTCCTCGAGGGGGCCAGGGGCCAACGTCCTGACTTTC.

This clonotype has a handful of counts. The rearrangement joins TRBV30 to TRBJ2-2, with D perhaps TRBD1 or TRBD2 (6 bases each). This CDR3 has 13 amino acids. CDR1 is GTSNPN, CDR2 SVGIG, per germline (reference sequence). Trimming left V 5 bases short and J 2 bases short, with 9 bases between. CDR3 region: CAWSGANTGELFF. The DNA of the CDR3 is TGTGCCTGGTCGGGGGCAAACACCGGGGAGCTGTTTTTT.

CDR3 residues: CASSPQGLSGNTIYF. In nucleotides, the CDR3 is TGTGCCAGCAGTCCACAGGGCCTCTCTGGAAACACCATATATTTT. This chain uses TRBV6-5 with TRBJ1-3, with D possibly being TRBD1 (6 bases). The length of the CDR3 is 15 residues. Trimming removed 5 bases from V and 0 bases from J, with 11 bases in between. Germline-derived CDR1 and CDR2 are MNHEY and SVGAGI.

The table lists this clonotype with a few counts. V usage is TRBV5-1 and J usage is TRBJ2-5, with TRBD2 matching 8 bases. This CDR3 has 15 amino acids. Germline-derived CDR1 and CDR2 are SGHRS and YFSETQ. V gave up 4 bases and J gave up 5 bases; unmatched junction bases: 10. DNA for the CDR3: TGCGCCAGCAGCCGCCTGGGGACTAGGGTGGAGACCCAGTACTTC. Its protein product is CASSRLGTRVETQYF. Combining the CDR3 with reference TRBV5-1 and TRBJ2-5 gives the whole variable domain KAGVTQTPRYLIKTRGQQVTLSCSPISGHRSVSWYQQTPGQGLQFLFEYFSETQRNKGNFPGRFSGRQFSNSRSEMNVSTLELGDSALYLCASSRLGTRVETQYFGPGTRLLVL.

The rearrangement links TRBV12-3 or TRBV12-4 to TRBJ2-1; 10 nucleotides match TRBD1. The CDR3 has 13 residues. V lost 6 bases to trimming and J lost 9 bases; unmatched junction nucleotides: 5. The CDR3 DNA is TGTGCCAGCAGAGACAGGGGGCGGGGTGAGCAGTTCTTC. It encodes CASRDRGRGEQFF.